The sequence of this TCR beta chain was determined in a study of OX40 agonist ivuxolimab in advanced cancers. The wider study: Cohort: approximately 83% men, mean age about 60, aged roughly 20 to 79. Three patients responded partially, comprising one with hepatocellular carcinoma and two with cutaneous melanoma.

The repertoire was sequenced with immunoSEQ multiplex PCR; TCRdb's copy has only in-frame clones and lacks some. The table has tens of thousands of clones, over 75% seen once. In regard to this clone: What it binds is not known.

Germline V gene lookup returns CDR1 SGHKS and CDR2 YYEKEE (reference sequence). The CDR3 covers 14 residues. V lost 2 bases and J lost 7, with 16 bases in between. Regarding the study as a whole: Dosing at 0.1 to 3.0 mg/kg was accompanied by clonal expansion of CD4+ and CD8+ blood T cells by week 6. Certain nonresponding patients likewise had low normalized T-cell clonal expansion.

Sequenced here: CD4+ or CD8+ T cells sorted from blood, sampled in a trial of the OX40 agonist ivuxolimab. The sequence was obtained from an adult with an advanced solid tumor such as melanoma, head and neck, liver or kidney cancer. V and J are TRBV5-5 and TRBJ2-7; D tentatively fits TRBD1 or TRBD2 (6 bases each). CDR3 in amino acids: CASSFAGRGLEQYF. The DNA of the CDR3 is TGTGCCAGCAGCTTTGCGGGAAGGGGGTTGGAGCAGTACTTC.